The 23 T cell receptor beta chains listed next were all sequenced from one sample in a study of shared clonotypes between healthy human individuals. Generated by immunoSEQ multiplex PCR, the TCRdb table keeps only in-frame clones and is missing some. This sample yields under 300,000 clones, of which about 65% are seen a single time; 11% belongs to the top ten. The sample consisted of memory CD4+ T cells sorted from blood. As for subset: CD45RA-negative fraction. The receptor source for this set is a man in his thirties or forties in good health.

A note on this clone: This probably arose from a read error, given a far larger clone one base away. Other DNA sequences of this sample code for an identical CDR3. J is TRBJ2-7 and V is TRBV7-9, with a tentative D call TRBD2 (6 bases). Germline V gives CDR1 SEHNR, CDR2 FQNEAQ (reference sequence). This CDR3 comprises 14 residues. The CDR3 loop is CASSLASGNYEQYF. CDR3 nucleotide sequence: TGTGCCAGCAGCCTAGCGAGCGGAAACTACGAGCAGTACTTC.

This clone came up a few times. The V call is TRBV2, the J call TRBJ2-1; 13 bases match TRBD2. The CDR3 consists of 15 residues. With 6 bases clipped from V and 5 bases from J, the junction kept 4 bases outside the gene matches. Germline V lookup: CDR1 SNHLY, CDR2 FYNNEI. The CDR3 here is CASRAGTSGNNEQFF. The CDR3 coding sequence is TGTGCCAGCAGGGCCGGGACTAGCGGGAACAATGAGCAGTTCTTC.

The rearrangement uses TRBV5-6 and TRBJ1-2; TRBD1 is a possible D gene (5 bases). Germline assignment: CDR1 SGHDT and CDR2 YYEEEE. Trimming took off 0 bases at V and 0 bases at J, with 12 bases between the two ends. CDR3 length: 16 amino acids. This chain's CDR3 is CASSLGGGFANYGYTF. The CDR3 nucleotides are TGTGCCAGCAGCTTGGGTGGGGGATTCGCTAACTATGGCTACACCTTC.

The chain uses TRBV28 and TRBJ1-2; 10 bases are shared with TRBD1. The V segment lost 9 bases and the J segment 0 bases; nucleotides outside the gene matches: 13. The CDR3 is 17 residues long. Germline lookup yields CDR1 MDHEN and CDR2 SYDVKM. CDR3 sequence: CASKEATGGMANYGYTF. CDR3 nucleotide sequence: TGTGCCAGTAAGGAAGCGACAGGGGGCATGGCTAACTATGGCTACACCTTC.

The chain carries TRBV7-8 and TRBJ2-7, with 7 positions matching TRBD2. V lost 5 bases, J lost 1 base, and 8 bases stayed unmatched. The CDR3 consists of 15 residues. The germline CDR1 and CDR2 sequences are SGHVS and FQNEAQ. The CDR3 DNA sequence: TGTGCCAGCAGCCTTGCTAGCGGCCTATCCTACGAGCAGTACTTC. This translates into CASSLASGLSYEQYF.

Points on this clone: This likely came from a read error, as a far larger clone is one base away. The sample has other DNA sequences that encode this CDR3 too. V is TRBV29-1 and J is TRBJ2-1; D is unclear. The CDR3 extends over 10 amino acids. The ends were cut back, 5 bases at V and 5 bases at J, with 4 bases in the middle. Germline V gene sequence: CDR1 SQVTM, CDR2 ANQGSEA. CDR3 amino acids: CSVWDNEQFF. The CDR3 region has the DNA TGCAGCGTTTGGGACAATGAGCAGTTCTTC.

This clone turned up a few times. Its ends do not fully match the called genes, so a read error is possible. V gene TRBV27 combines with J gene TRBJ2-5, with D possibly being TRBD1 or TRBD2 (5 bases each). From germline, CDR1 is MNHEY and CDR2 SMNVEV (reference sequence). The CDR3 consists of 16 residues. The CDR3 nucleotides are TGTGCCAGCAGTTGGGGTGGCCGGGACCGTCAAGAGATCCAGTACTTC. This encodes CASSWGGRDRQEIQYF.

The J gene is TRBJ1-5, the V gene TRBV11-3; D gene unclear. Germline V CDR1 and CDR2: SGHNT, YENEEA. CDR3 length equals 17 residues. V was shortened by 5 bases and J by 0 bases, with 17 bases between the two germline ends. CDR3 region: CASSLVQREYSNQPQHF. The CDR3 region has the DNA TGTGCCAGCAGCCTAGTACAGAGGGAGTATAGCAATCAGCCCCAGCATTTT.

The chain combines TRBV5-4 with TRBJ1-5; no firm D call. V was trimmed by 4 bases and J by 13 bases, leaving 18 bases between them. Germline-derived CDR1 and CDR2 are SGHNT and YYREEE (reference sequence). The CDR3 is made up of 13 amino acids. CDR3 region: CASSPGLDLSQHF. In nucleotides, the CDR3 is TGTGCCAGCAGCCCCGGCCTGGATCTTTCACAGCATTTT.

This chain links TRBV15 with TRBJ1-1; D gene unclear. V was trimmed by 0 bases and J by 0 bases, leaving 8 bases between them. The length of the CDR3 is 15 residues. Germline values: CDR1 LNHNV, CDR2 YYDKDF (reference sequence). The CDR3, as DNA: TGTGCCACCAGCAGAGAACAGCTCATGAACACTGAAGCTTTCTTT. Residues: CATSREQLMNTEAFF.

This clone came up a few times. The chain recombines TRBV10-2 with TRBJ1-2, with a weak D call TRBD1 (5 bases). CDR3 length: 13 residues. Between the trimmed V and J ends, which lost 6 bases and 7 bases, there was a span of 15 bases. CDR1 WSHSY and CDR2 SAAADI come from the germline V gene. CDR3: CASRDQGLSGYTF. In DNA form, the CDR3 reads TGCGCCAGCAGGGATCAGGGTCTCTCTGGCTACACCTTC.

The chain joins TRBV27 to TRBJ2-7; D gene uncertain. The CDR3 has 16 amino acids. Germline V lookup: CDR1 MNHEY, CDR2 SMNVEV (reference sequence). V lost 6 bases and J 4 bases, leaving 22 bases between the germline ends. CDR3: CASRALGDPTAYEQYF. The CDR3 coding sequence is TGTGCCAGCAGGGCGCTAGGAGACCCAACCGCGTACGAGCAGTACTTC.

This clone was detected a few times. The chain is built from TRBV10-1 and TRBJ2-3; D unresolved. The CDR3 covers 13 residues. The V end lost 2 bases, the J end lost 4 bases, and 7 bases lay between the germline ends. Germline CDR1 WNHNN, CDR2 SYGVQD (reference sequence). The CDR3 region is CASSEVASDTQYF. The DNA for the CDR3 is TGCGCCAGCAGTGAGGTAGCATCAGATACGCAGTATTTT.

Worth noting for this clone: It may be a read error: a sequence one base away is much more abundant. The rearrangement joins TRBV5-5 to TRBJ2-1; TRBD2 matches at 13 bases. V shed 4 bases and J 8 bases; nucleotides not matched to a gene: 6. This CDR3 comprises 15 residues. CDR1 SGHKS and CDR2 YYEKEE come from the germline V gene (reference sequence). The DNA of the CDR3 is TGTGCCAGCAGCCGGACTAGCGGGAGTATCTATGAGCAGTTCTTC. It translates to CASSRTSGSIYEQFF.

This clone was observed a handful of times. This chain joins TRBV15 and TRBJ2-1; 9 bases map to TRBD2. CDR1 LNHNV and CDR2 YYDKDF come from the germline V gene (reference sequence). CDR3 length: 17 residues. The ends lost 0 bases at V and 7 bases at J; junction bases unmatched: 10. The DNA for the CDR3 is TGTGCCACCAGCAGAGATTTGGGTAGCGGGAGTGAGAATGAGCAGTTCTTC. The encoded protein is CATSRDLGSGSENEQFF.

The CDR3 is CASSLIVAPATDTQYF. The CDR3 nucleotides read TGTGCCAGCAGCTTAATAGTAGCTCCAGCCACAGATACGCAGTATTTT. The rearrangement joins TRBV5-5 to TRBJ2-3; D is unclear. The germline V and J ends were trimmed by 2 bases and 2 bases, with 15 bases remaining between them. CDR1 and CDR2 (germline): SGHKS, YYEKEE (reference sequence). The CDR3 is 16 amino acids.

This chain joins TRBV5-1 and TRBJ2-3, with 7 bases that match TRBD2. V shed 1 base, J shed 2 bases, and the junction held 10 bases outside the gene matches. Germline V gene lookup returns CDR1 SGHRS and CDR2 YFSETQ. The CDR3 length is 17 residues. The CDR3 coding sequence is TGCGCCAGCAGCTTGAGGAGCGGGAACCGGATCACAGATACGCAGTATTTT. Translated, it gives CASSLRSGNRITDTQYF.

The chain uses TRBV7-2 and TRBJ2-7; either TRBD1 or TRBD2 may supply D (6 bases each). The CDR3 has 15 amino acids. Germline lookup yields CDR1 SGHTA and CDR2 FQGNSA. Between the trimmed V and J ends, which lost 2 bases and 6 bases, there was a span of 17 bases. For the CDR3, the DNA is TGTGCCAGCAGCTTAAGTGGGGGGCGGTTGTTCGAGCAGTACTTC. The encoded protein is CASSLSGGRLFEQYF.

The chain joins TRBV7-2 to TRBJ2-1; no clear D gene. The CDR3 consists of 13 residues. Trimming pared 2 bases from V and 4 bases from J, leaving 6 bases between. CDR1 SGHTA and CDR2 FQGNSA come from the germline V gene. CDR3 sequence reads: CASSLPVYNEQFF. The CDR3, as DNA: TGTGCCAGCAGCTTACCTGTTTACAATGAGCAGTTCTTC. Complete variable domain (other parts from reference TRBV7-2 and TRBJ2-1): GAGVSQSPSNKVTEKGKDVELRCDPISGHTALYWYRQSLGQGLEFLIYFQGNSAPDKSGLPSDRFSAERTGGSVSTLTIQRTQQEDSAVYLCASSLPVYNEQFFGPGTRLTVL.

The chain employs TRBV7-2 and TRBJ2-7; 11 bases match TRBD2. The J segment lost 3 bases and the V segment lost 4 bases, leaving 5 bases of the junction unmatched. The CDR3 length is 15 residues. Germline CDR1 reads SGHTA; CDR2 reads FQGNSA. The CDR3 region has the DNA TGTGCCAGCAGCTGGGATAGCGGGAGGGTCTACGAGCAGTACTTC. Protein sequence: CASSWDSGRVYEQYF.

This clone was picked up a small number of times. J is TRBJ1-2 and V is TRBV6-1; maybe TRBD1 (5 bases). The germline CDR1 and CDR2 sequences are MNHNS and SASEGT. Between the trimmed V and J ends, which lost 10 bases and 3 bases, there was a span of 12 bases. This CDR3 has 12 amino acids. This CDR3 reads CAIPGTYYGYTF. CDR3 sequence (DNA): TGTGCCATCCCCGGGACCTACTATGGCTACACCTTC.

V usage is TRBV5-1 and J usage is TRBJ2-7, with TRBD2 matching 7 bases. Unmatched junction bases numbered 4, after V lost 3 bases and J lost 4 bases. The CDR3 contains 13 residues. Germline V gives CDR1 SGHRS, CDR2 YFSETQ. CDR3 nucleotide sequence: TGCGCCAGCAGCTCTACTAGCGCTTACGAGCAGTACTTC. Its protein is CASSSTSAYEQYF. The whole variable domain, filled in from reference TRBV5-1 and TRBJ2-7, reads KAGVTQTPRYLIKTRGQQVTLSCSPISGHRSVSWYQQTPGQGLQFLFEYFSETQRNKGNFPGRFSGRQFSNSRSEMNVSTLELGDSALYLCASSSTSAYEQYFGPGTRLTVT.

The CDR3 nucleotides are TGTGCCAGCACCCAGGGGGGCTACGAGCAGTACTTC. Residues: CASTQGGYEQYF. V is TRBV28 and J is TRBJ2-7, with a tentative D call TRBD1 (7 bases). The germline CDR1 and CDR2 sequences are MDHEN and SYDVKM. V dropped 7 bases and J dropped 3 bases, with 10 bases sitting between them. The CDR3 has 12 residues.